A selection of T cell receptor beta chains follows, all from one sample in a study of blood T cells in healthy people across ages. TCRdb reanalysed the 5' RACE reads using MiXCR and keeps one entry per CDR3 protein. The sample lists 700,000 to 800,000 distinct CDR3 sequences; 40% to 45% were seen once. Sequencing input: blood. All receptors come from a woman between 55 and 75 years old in good health. Each CDR3 is given with its conserved first and last residue. D genes are given only for firm matches. Clone size is given for some rows only: seen once, a few or many times, or a class if the clone is expanded.

.,TRBV10-3,TRBD2,TRBJ2-7,CAPWGLAGGSSYEQYF,TGTGCCCCCTGGGGACTAGCGGGGGGTAGCTCCTACGAGCAGTACTTC
.,TRBV28,.,TRBJ2-7,CASSPGTSYSYEQYF,TGTGCCAGCAGTCCCGGGACCTCCTACTCCTACGAGCAGTACTTC
.,TRBV9,.,TRBJ2-1,CASSVASQAHNEQFF,TGTGCCAGCAGCGTAGCCTCGCAGGCCCACAATGAGCAGTTCTTC
few,TRBV6-2/TRBV6-3,.,TRBJ1-4,CASGPATNEKLFF,TGTGCCAGCGGACCTGCAACTAATGAAAAACTGTTTTTT
.,TRBV27,TRBD2,TRBJ2-5,CASSKISGGDYNEQYF,TGTGCCAGCAGCAAAATCAGCGGGGGGGATTACAATGAGCAGTACTTC
.,TRBV20-1,.,TRBJ1-1,CSARSGVSEAFF,TGCAGTGCTCGAAGCGGGGTGTCTGAAGCTTTCTTT
.,TRBV6-1,.,TRBJ2-1,CASSEWPSPLNEQFF,TGTGCCAGCAGTGAATGGCCGTCTCCTCTTAATGAGCAGTTCTTC
few,TRBV28,TRBD1,TRBJ2-7,CASSLRTGATYEQYF,TGTGCCAGCAGTTTACGGACAGGGGCAACCTACGAGCAGTACTTC
few,TRBV6-5,TRBD1,TRBJ1-2,CASSYDYLTGGYPRYGYTF,TGTGCCAGCAGTTACGACTATTTGACAGGGGGCTACCCCCGCTATGGCTACACCTTC
.,TRBV20-1,TRBD1,TRBJ1-3,CSARDSDRGSGNTIYF,TGCAGTGCTAGAGATTCCGACAGGGGCTCTGGAAACACCATATATTTT
.,TRBV7-2,.,TRBJ2-7,CASKLGVLAAYEQYF,TGTGCCAGCAAACTAGGGGTCTTAGCGGCTTACGAGCAGTACTTC
.,TRBV19,.,TRBJ2-7,CASGTHSYEQYF,TGTGCCAGCGGGACTCACTCCTACGAGCAGTACTTC
few,TRBV30,TRBD2,TRBJ2-3,CAWRKASGDTDTQYF,TGTGCCTGGAGAAAGGCTAGCGGAGACACAGATACGCAGTATTTT
.,TRBV10-1,.,TRBJ2-2,CASSSSLGELFF,TGCGCCAGCAGCAGTAGTCTCGGGGAGCTGTTTTTT
.,TRBV11-2,.,TRBJ2-7,CASSFVPGGQYF,TGTGCCAGCAGCTTTGTCCCGGGTGGCCAGTACTTC
once,TRBV12-3/TRBV12-4,.,TRBJ1-1,CASSEQELTEAFF,TGTGCCAGCAGTGAACAGGAGCTCACTGAAGCTTTCTTT
few,TRBV12-3/TRBV12-4,TRBD1,TRBJ1-1,CASSSDRGAFF,TGTGCCAGCAGTTCGGACAGGGGAGCTTTCTTT
.,TRBV6-2/TRBV6-3,TRBD2,TRBJ2-1,CAGSYSGLGNNEQFF,TGTGCCGGCAGTTACTCGGGACTAGGAAACAATGAGCAGTTCTTC